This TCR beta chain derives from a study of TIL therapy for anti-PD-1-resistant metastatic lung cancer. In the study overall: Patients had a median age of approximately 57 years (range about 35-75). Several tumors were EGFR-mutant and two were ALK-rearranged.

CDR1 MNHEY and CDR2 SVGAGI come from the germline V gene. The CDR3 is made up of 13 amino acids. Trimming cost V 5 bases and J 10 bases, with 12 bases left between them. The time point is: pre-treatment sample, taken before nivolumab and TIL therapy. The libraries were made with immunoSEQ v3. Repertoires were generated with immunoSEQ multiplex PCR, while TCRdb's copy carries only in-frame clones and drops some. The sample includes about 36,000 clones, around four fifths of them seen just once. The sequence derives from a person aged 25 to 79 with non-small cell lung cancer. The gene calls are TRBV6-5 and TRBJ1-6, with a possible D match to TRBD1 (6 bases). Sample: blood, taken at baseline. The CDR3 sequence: CASSEQGYSPLHF. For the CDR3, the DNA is TGTGCCAGCAGTGAACAGGGTTACTCACCCCTCCACTTT.